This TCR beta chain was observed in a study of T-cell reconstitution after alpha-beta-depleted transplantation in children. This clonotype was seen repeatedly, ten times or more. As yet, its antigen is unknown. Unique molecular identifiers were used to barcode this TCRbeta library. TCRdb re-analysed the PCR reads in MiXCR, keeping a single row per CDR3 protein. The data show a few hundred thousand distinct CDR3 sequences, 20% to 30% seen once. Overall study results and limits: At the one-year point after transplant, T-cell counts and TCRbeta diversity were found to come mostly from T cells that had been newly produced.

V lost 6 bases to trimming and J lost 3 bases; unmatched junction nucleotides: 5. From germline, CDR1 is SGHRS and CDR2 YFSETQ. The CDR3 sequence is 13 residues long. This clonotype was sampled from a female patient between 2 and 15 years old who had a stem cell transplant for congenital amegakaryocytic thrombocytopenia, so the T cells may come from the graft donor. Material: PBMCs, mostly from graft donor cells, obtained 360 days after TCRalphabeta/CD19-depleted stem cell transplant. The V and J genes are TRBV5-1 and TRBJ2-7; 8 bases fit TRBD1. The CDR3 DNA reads TGCGCCAGCAAACAGGACAGGGACTACGAGCAGTACTTC. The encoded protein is CASKQDRDYEQYF.